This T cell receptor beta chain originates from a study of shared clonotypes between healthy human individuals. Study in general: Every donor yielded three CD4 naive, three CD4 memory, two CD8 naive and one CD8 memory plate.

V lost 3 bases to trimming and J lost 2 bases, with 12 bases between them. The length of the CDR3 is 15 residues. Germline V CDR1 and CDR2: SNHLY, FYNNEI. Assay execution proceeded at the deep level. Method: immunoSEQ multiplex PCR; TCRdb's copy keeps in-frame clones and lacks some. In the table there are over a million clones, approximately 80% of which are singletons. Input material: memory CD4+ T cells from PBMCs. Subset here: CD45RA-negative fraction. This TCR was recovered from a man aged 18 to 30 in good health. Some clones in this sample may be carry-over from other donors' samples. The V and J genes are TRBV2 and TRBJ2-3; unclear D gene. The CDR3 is CASSDGGGYTDTQYF. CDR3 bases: TGTGCCAGCAGTGATGGTGGCGGATACACAGATACGCAGTATTTT.